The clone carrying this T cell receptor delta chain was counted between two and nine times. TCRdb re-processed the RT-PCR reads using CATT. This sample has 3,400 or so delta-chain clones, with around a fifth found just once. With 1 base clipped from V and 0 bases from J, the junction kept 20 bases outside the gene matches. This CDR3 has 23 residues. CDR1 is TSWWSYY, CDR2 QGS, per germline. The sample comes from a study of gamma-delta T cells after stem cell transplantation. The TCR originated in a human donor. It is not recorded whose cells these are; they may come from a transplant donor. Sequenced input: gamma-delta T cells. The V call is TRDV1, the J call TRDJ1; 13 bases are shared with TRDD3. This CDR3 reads CALGEPSSFLRLGDTFYTDKLIF. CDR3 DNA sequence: TGTGCTCTTGGGGAACCCTCTTCCTTCCTCCGACTGGGGGATACGTTTTACACCGATAAACTCATCTTT.